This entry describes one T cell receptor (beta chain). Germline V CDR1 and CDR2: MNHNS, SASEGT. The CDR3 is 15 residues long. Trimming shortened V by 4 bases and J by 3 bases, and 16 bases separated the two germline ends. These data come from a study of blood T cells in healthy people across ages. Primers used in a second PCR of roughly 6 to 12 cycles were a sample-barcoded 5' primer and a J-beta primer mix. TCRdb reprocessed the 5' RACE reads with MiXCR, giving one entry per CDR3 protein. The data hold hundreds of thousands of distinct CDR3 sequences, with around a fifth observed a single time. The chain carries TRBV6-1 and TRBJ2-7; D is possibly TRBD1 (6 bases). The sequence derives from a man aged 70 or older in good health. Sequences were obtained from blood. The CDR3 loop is CASSVATGFHYEQYF. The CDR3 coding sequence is TGTGCCAGCAGTGTAGCGACAGGTTTCCACTACGAGCAGTACTTC.